These 14 T cell receptor beta chains were sequenced from one sample in a study of shared clonotypes between healthy human individuals. Assay: immunoSEQ multiplex PCR; the TCRdb copy retains only in-frame clones and omits some. The sample has 800,000 to 1,200,000 clones; approximately 80% are singletons. Sequenced material: memory CD4+ T cells from PBMCs. Noted subset: CD45RA-negative fraction. All receptors derive from a man between 18 and 29 years old in good health. Some clones in this sample may be carry-over from other donors' samples.

This chain links TRBV4-3 with TRBJ2-7, with D maybe TRBD2 (7 bases). Trimming left V 1 base short and J 1 base short, with 14 bases between. Germline CDR1 is LGHNA and CDR2 is YSLEER. The CDR3 runs 16 residues. CDR3 protein: CASSQVGGGESYEQYF. The CDR3 region has the DNA TGCGCCAGCAGCCAAGTGGGGGGGGGCGAGTCCTACGAGCAGTACTTC.

The chain employs TRBV9 and TRBJ2-5; TRBD2 might be the D (5 bases). Trimming took 0 bases from V and 6 from J, leaving 9 bases between them. The germline V gene encodes CDR1 SGDLS and CDR2 YYNGEE. The CDR3 length is 13 residues. This CDR3 reads CASSVAGGQTQYF. CDR3 bases: TGTGCCAGCAGCGTAGCTGGAGGCCAGACCCAGTACTTC.

CDR3 protein: CAWTPTDTQYF. For the CDR3, the DNA is TGTGCCTGGACCCCCACAGATACGCAGTATTTT. This chain connects TRBV30 to TRBJ2-3, with D uncertain. The V end was cut by 4 bases, the J end by 2 bases, with 4 bases between. There are 11 residues in the CDR3. Germline CDR1 reads GTSNPN; CDR2 reads SVGIG (reference sequence).

The chain combines TRBV6-5 with TRBJ1-3; D uncertain. Between the trimmed V and J ends, which lost 4 bases and 0 bases, there was a span of 7 bases. The CDR3 runs to 14 residues. The germline V gene encodes CDR1 MNHEY and CDR2 SVGAGI. CDR3 region: CASSLGGSGNTIYF. CDR3 in DNA: TGTGCCAGCAGTTTGGGCGGCTCTGGAAACACCATATATTTT.

About this clone itself: Germline and junction disagree at one end, which may indicate a read error. The rearrangement joins TRBV28 to TRBJ1-2; TRBD1 matches at 7 bases. This CDR3 is 14 amino acids long. Germline V gives CDR1 MDHEN, CDR2 SYDVKM. The CDR3 is CASTLQGFPAGSFF. The CDR3 bases are TGTGCCAGCACCCTACAGGGGTTTCCCGCCGGCAGCTTCTTC.

The chain combines TRBV28 with TRBJ1-5, with no clear D. The CDR3 runs to 14 residues. Germline values: CDR1 MDHEN, CDR2 SYDVKM. Trimming left V 3 bases short and J 3 bases short, with 9 bases between. CDR3 in amino acids: CASSFGSNNQPQHF. Here the CDR3 DNA reads TGTGCCAGCAGTTTTGGGAGCAACAATCAGCCCCAGCATTTT.

The chain couples TRBV5-1 to TRBJ2-7, with TRBD2 matching 15 bases. CDR3 length: 15 residues. Losses at the gene ends were 4 bases for V and 6 bases for J; bases not matched to a gene: 5. The germline CDR1 and CDR2 sequences are SGHRS and YFSETQ. CDR3 coding DNA: TGCGCCAGCAGCAAAGGACTAGCGGGAGGGCTCGAGCAGTACTTC. It translates to CASSKGLAGGLEQYF. Variable domain in full (rest from reference TRBV5-1 and TRBJ2-7): KAGVTQTPRYLIKTRGQQVTLSCSPISGHRSVSWYQQTPGQGLQFLFEYFSETQRNKGNFPGRFSGRQFSNSRSEMNVSTLELGDSALYLCASSKGLAGGLEQYFGPGTRLTVT.

V gene TRBV19 combines with J gene TRBJ2-5; either TRBD1 or TRBD2 may supply D (5 bases each). Germline loops: CDR1 LNHDA, CDR2 SQIVND (reference sequence). V lost 2 bases to trimming and J lost 4 bases, with 20 bases between them. This CDR3 has 17 amino acids. The chain's CDR3 is CASSILPGGSQGETQYF. CDR3 nucleotides: TGTGCCAGTAGTATATTACCCGGAGGTTCGCAGGGAGAGACCCAGTACTTC. The variable domain in full, with the rest retrieved from reference TRBV19 and TRBJ2-5, is DGGITQSPKYLFRKEGQNVTLSCEQNLNHDAMYWYRQDPGQGLRLIYYSQIVNDFQKGDIAEGYSVSREKKESFPLTVTSAQKNPTAFYLCASSILPGGSQGETQYFGPGTRLLVL.

The chain has TRBV5-1 and TRBJ1-1; TRBD1 matches 7 bases. The J segment lost 0 bases and the V segment lost 4 bases, leaving 9 bases of the junction unmatched. CDR1 is SGHRS and CDR2 is YFSETQ in the germline V gene. The CDR3 sequence is 16 residues long. For the CDR3, the DNA is TGCGCCAGCAGCCAATCCAGCGGGACAGTGAACACTGAAGCTTTCTTT. Its protein is CASSQSSGTVNTEAFF.

This clone was counted between two and nine times. The chain couples TRBV30 to TRBJ2-7, with D perhaps TRBD1 (5 bases). This CDR3 is built from 15 residues. V gave up 0 bases and J gave up 6 bases, with 18 bases separating them. Germline V gene lookup returns CDR1 GTSNPN and CDR2 SVGIG (reference sequence). The CDR3 loop reads CAWSVPQGPRGEQYF. CDR3 in DNA: TGTGCCTGGAGTGTACCCCAGGGCCCTAGGGGCGAGCAGTACTTC. The variable domain in full, completed from reference TRBV30 and TRBJ2-7, reads SQTIHQWPATLVQPVGSPLSLECTVEGTSNPNLYWYRQAAGRGLQLLFYSVGIGQISSEVPQNLSASRPQDRQFILSSKKLLLSDSGFYLCAWSVPQGPRGEQYFGPGTRLTVT.

V and J are TRBV6-1 and TRBJ2-1; D possibly matches TRBD1 or TRBD2 (6 bases each). Germline values: CDR1 MNHNS, CDR2 SASEGT. Deletions cut 7 bases from V and 6 bases from J, with 13 bases between. The CDR3 extends over 13 amino acids. CDR3 sequence reads: CASTQQGGNEQFF. CDR3 DNA sequence: TGTGCCAGCACCCAACAGGGAGGCAATGAGCAGTTCTTC.

J is TRBJ2-2 and V is TRBV7-3; 13 nucleotides match TRBD2. This CDR3 is 16 amino acids long. The junction had 3 bases not matched to a gene; V was cut back by 4 bases and J by 4 bases. Germline CDR1 is SGHTA and CDR2 is FQGTGA. The CDR3 coding sequence is TGTGCCAGCAGCTCGGGACTAGCGGGACCCACCGGGGAGCTGTTTTTT. Translated: CASSSGLAGPTGELFF.

The CDR3 loop reads CASSPRALAGVSTDTQYF. CDR3 nucleotides: TGTGCCAGCAGCCCCAGGGCCCTAGCGGGGGTGAGCACAGATACGCAGTATTTT. This chain connects TRBV7-4 to TRBJ2-3, with 10 bases lining up with TRBD2. CDR3 length: 18 amino acids. With V trimmed by 5 bases and J by 0 bases, 11 bases remained unmatched. Germline V gene data show CDR1 as SGHVT and CDR2 as SQSDAQ.

The rearrangement uses TRBV7-2 and TRBJ1-2; D not certain. This CDR3 contains 13 residues. Between the trimmed V and J ends, which lost 2 bases and 5 bases, there was a span of 9 bases. Germline values: CDR1 SGHTA, CDR2 FQGNSA. The CDR3 is CASSLRSTYGYTF. The CDR3 DNA reads as TGTGCCAGCAGCTTAAGATCTACGTATGGCTACACCTTC.